This TCR beta chain was recorded in a study of neurological immune-mediated disorders. Study-level information: Multiple sclerosis patients numbered roughly 35, with some 31 relapsing-remitting and 3 secondary progressive. Study-level points and caveats: Across subjects, expanded clones had no CDR3 amino acid sequences in common, pointing to private repertoires in all groups. One related-CDR3 cluster, found by phylogenetic grouping, held repertoires of 18 of 34 multiple sclerosis patients and is a possible signature.

Specified time point: longitudinal time-point 3. This clonotype showed up many times. Its target is not known. Germline values: CDR1 SGHRS, CDR2 YFSETQ. This CDR3 is built from 15 residues. V was clipped by 4 bases and J by 2 bases; unmatched bases: 7. In TCRdb, the 5' RACE reads were re-called with MiXCR into one record per CDR3 protein. The sample has about 84,000 distinct CDR3 sequences, 3.5% to 5.5% seen once; the top ten hold more than 5%. This chain joins TRBV5-1 and TRBJ2-3; 7 nucleotides match TRBD2. The clonotype comes from a woman aged 55-69 years with multiple sclerosis. Sequencing input: PBMCs. The CDR3 bases are TGCGCCAGCAGCCTCCGGGGACTACCCACAGATACGCAGTATTTT. This codes for CASSLRGLPTDTQYF.